This T cell receptor beta chain came from a study of CD8 T cells in Susac syndrome. Random-hexamer reverse transcription was applied to roughly 0.5 to 1 ug RNA. By means of immunoSEQ multiplex PCR, TCR beta CDR3 spanning 54 Vbeta and 13 Jbeta underwent amplification. Each CDR3 protein gets one entry after TCRdb re-called the immunoSEQ multiplex PCR reads with MiXCR. The sample yields around 160,000 distinct CDR3 sequences, roughly 95% seen once. Control patients had untreated stable or active relapsing-remitting multiple sclerosis by revised McDonald criteria. The CD8+ and CD4+ T cells were isolated magnetically using a negative isolation approach, whereas the TEMRA cells were enriched by FACS. Germline CDR1 reads LNHDA; CDR2 reads SQIVND (reference sequence). The CDR3 is 12 residues long. The germline V and J ends were trimmed by 7 bases and 4 bases, with 10 bases remaining between them.

The receptor's source is a human donor with multiple sclerosis. The sequenced sample was CD4+ T cells from PBMCs. This rearrangement joins TRBV19 to TRBJ1-2; D may be TRBD1 (6 bases). For the CDR3, the DNA is TGTGCCAGTAACAAGGACAGCTATGGCTACACCTTC. Its translation: CASNKDSYGYTF.